One T cell receptor beta chain is described in this entry. Authors' data handling: Estimated nucleated cell counts came from reference gene primer amplification. Sequencing was performed with immunoSEQ multiplex PCR; in TCRdb, only in-frame clones are kept and a portion is missing. For V, J and clone size, that table is used; D and trimming come from the DNA. The sample has around 200,000 clones, roughly nine tenths seen once. This entry is derived from a study of blood T cell repertoires in COVID-19. Study overall: From the United States, Italy and Spain came samples of acute and convalescent COVID-19.

The CDR3 is 14 residues long. CDR1 and CDR2 (germline): LNHDA, SQIVND (reference sequence). The V end was cut by 5 bases, the J end by 3 bases, with 14 bases between. The chain uses TRBV19 and TRBJ2-7, with a weak D call TRBD2 (6 bases). This receptor was taken from a man in his forties with active or convalescent COVID-19. The sequenced material came from peripheral blood. CDR3 in amino acids: CASSPGVIRYEQYF. The CDR3 DNA reads TGTGCCAGTAGTCCGGGGGTAATTCGCTACGAGCAGTACTTC.